A single T cell receptor (beta chain) is shown here with its context. Its target antigen remains unknown. No base qualities exist here, and no much larger clone lies one base off it. The source of the sample is a study of blood T cells in healthy people across ages (dated by TCRdb to about 2015). Turning to the overall study: In model experiments, roughly one uniquely barcoded TCR beta cDNA molecule per two T cells was captured by template switching. Age-related changes in TCR beta repertoire diversity were measured in the study by deep sequencing normalized with unique cDNA molecular identifiers. The donors were divided into four age groups: young (average around 17 years), middle-aged (about 41), aged (about 60) and long-lived (82). The study analyzed two additional independent replicas of 1 million unique cDNA reads from the same blood draw for two donors, one aged 18 to 29 and one aged 80 or older. Here is what the overall study found, with its caveats: There was a strong correlation between observed TCR beta diversity and the percentage of naive T cells measured by flow cytometry. Because the CMV infection status of the donors was unknown, age-related changes in expanded clonotypes may potentially have been confounded. Estimates of total diversity based on one million sequenced T cells were regarded as lower bounds and as underestimates. Conclusive comparison of naive and antigen-experienced compartments was prevented by the profiling of bulk unsorted PBMCs. Compared with the aged group, more naive CD4+ T cells, fewer expanded clones and increased TCR diversity were shown by the long-lived group, suggesting age selection. As age increased, observed TCR beta diversity per million T cells dropped in a roughly linear way, and a significant reduction was already evident by age 40.

Systemically healthy Caucasian individuals from Russia, 35 to 50 in total and aged roughly 6 to 95 years, were included as donors. Each donor gave about 9.8 milliliters of peripheral blood, drawn into EDTA-treated Vacutainer tubes. PBMCs were isolated by Ficoll-Paque density-gradient centrifugation, with at least 7 million obtained per sample. Trizol reagent was used to extract total RNA from PBMCs, with at least 5.5 micrograms per sample. Naive CD45RAhigh/CD27high T cell percentages were measured by flow cytometry on a PBMC aliquot from every donor. The germline V gene supplies CDR1 SGDLS and CDR2 YYNGEE. V is reduced by 0 bases and J by 4 bases, leaving a spacing of 6 bases between them. The CDR3 goes from the cysteine to the phenylalanine over 13 residues. Of all the DNA, just the CDR3 is kept, 39 bases in frame from base 1. Library construction relied on 5' RACE. The run used an Illumina HiSeq 2500. A second PCR of about 6 to 11 cycles was performed with a sample-barcoded 5' primer and a J-beta primer mix. A unique molecular identifier was introduced onto each TCR beta cDNA molecule by a template-switch 5' adaptor carrying 12 random nucleotides. Each sample yielded at least 2.5 million CDR3-containing paired-end reads. The Mint cDNA synthesis kit, primed by a TRBC-specific oligonucleotide, was used to synthesize first-strand cDNA from all RNA. Following uracil-DNA glycosylase treatment, all cDNA underwent a first 18-cycle PCR with the universal primers M1SS and BC2_uni_R. Under the source paper's analysis protocol: For normalization, 1 million high-quality reads were randomly selected from each sample, with every read carrying a distinct molecular identifier. Instead of being binned into consensus sequences, reads with shared molecular identifiers were discarded. MiTCR, set to a Q25 quality threshold and the strictest error-elimination algorithm, was used for CDR3 identification, clonotype clustering and error correction. Lower-bound total TCR beta diversity was estimated with a nonparametric unseen species model using Euler transformation. TCRdb reran the public reads through fastp at Q25 and MiXCR, keeping productive beta chains. Every CDR3 protein is listed once, alongside the most common genes and DNA of its rows. The V and J calls here are based on TCRdb, not the publication. Within this sample are some 940,000 distinct CDR3 sequences, with about 28% of them counted one time only. The ten largest make up 10% of the sample.

The same data also went into a second study, on T cells of mothers and their children. Drawing on the second study: Nine systemically healthy Caucasian individuals served as donors, namely three mothers together with their six children. cDNA synthesis consumed the entire amount of extracted RNA, loaded at approximately 1.6 ug RNA in each 15 ul reaction. In the second PCR, the M1S primer introduced both the sample barcodes and 2-4 random nucleotides. Each mother yielded over 8 million TCR beta CDR3 reads and each child 2.5 million to 3.5 million reads. TCR recombination output is similarly shaped by thymic selection in related and unrelated pairs, with a minor effect exerted by inherited differences. Normalized repertoire overlap was always slightly but never significantly higher in related than unrelated mother-child pairs. No persistent microchimeric T cell clones were found, with a detection sensitivity of roughly 100 clones per million clonotypes. In the study, deep NGS was used to compare the TCR beta repertoires of mothers and children, and features distinguishing related mother-child pairs from unrelated individuals were sought. The mean age was about 37 +/- 4 years for the mothers and approximately 11 +/- 4 years for the children. After adapter ligation was performed with NEBNext reagents, the libraries were sequenced on an Illumina HiSeq 2000 with 100+100 nt paired-end reads. To prevent cross-contamination, the mother and child libraries were prepared a month apart and were sequenced in separate runs. Each donor had between about 450,000 and 2,100,000 distinct TCR beta clonotypes identified. Naive TCR beta clonotypes were estimated from low-frequency clonotypes matched to each donor's FACS-determined naive share, without sorting.

This TCR came from a woman aged 35 to 49 in good health. The sequencing input was blood. The rearrangement joined TRBV9 to TRBJ2-3, with the D gene call left open. The DNA reads as follows: TGTGCCAGCAGCGTAGGCCCGGCAGATACGCAGTATTTT. Translated, this is CASSVGPADTQYF.